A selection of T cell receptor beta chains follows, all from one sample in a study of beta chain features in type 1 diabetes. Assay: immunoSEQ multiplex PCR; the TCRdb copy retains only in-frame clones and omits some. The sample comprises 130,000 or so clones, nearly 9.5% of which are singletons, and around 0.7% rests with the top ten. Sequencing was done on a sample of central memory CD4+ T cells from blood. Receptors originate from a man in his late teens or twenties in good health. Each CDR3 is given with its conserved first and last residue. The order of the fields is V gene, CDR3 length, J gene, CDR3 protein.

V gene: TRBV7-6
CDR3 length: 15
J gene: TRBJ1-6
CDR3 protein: CASSLGGSVNSPLHF

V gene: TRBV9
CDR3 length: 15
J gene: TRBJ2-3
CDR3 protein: CASSVTGEGTDTQYF

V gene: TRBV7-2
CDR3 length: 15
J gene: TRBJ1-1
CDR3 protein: CASSWGGWGNTEAFF

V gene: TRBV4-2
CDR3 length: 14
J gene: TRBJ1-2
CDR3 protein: CASSQGDSNYGYTF

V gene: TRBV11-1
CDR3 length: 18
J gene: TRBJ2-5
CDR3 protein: CASSLGLAVTNGGETQYF

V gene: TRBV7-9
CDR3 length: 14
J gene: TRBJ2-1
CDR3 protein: CASSFRLAGDEQFF

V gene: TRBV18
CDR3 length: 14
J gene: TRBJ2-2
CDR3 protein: CASSPGTGFRELFF

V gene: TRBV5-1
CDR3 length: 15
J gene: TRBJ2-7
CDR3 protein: CASSLGGSEFYEQYF

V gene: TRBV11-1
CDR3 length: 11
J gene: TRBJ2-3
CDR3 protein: CASSSGSSQYF

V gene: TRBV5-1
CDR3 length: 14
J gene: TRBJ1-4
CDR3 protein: CASSLYQGGEKLFF

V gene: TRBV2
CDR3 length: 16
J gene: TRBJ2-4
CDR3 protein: CASSEAHPGQGYIQYF

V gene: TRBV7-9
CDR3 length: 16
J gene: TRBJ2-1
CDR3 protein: CASSGEPGLPYNEQFF

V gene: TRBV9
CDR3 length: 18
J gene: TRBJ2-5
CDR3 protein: CASSVSGTSGGGQETQYF

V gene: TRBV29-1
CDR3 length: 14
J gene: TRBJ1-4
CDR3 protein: CSVTLGASNEKLFF

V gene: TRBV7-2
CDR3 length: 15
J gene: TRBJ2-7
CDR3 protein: CASSFRDRGTYEQYF

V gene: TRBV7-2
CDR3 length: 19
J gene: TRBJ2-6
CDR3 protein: CASSLVAGTGYTGANVLTF

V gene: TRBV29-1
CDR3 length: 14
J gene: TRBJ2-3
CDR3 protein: CSVDLAGGTDTQYF

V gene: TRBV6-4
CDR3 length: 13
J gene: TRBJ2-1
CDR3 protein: CASSLTGFNEQFF

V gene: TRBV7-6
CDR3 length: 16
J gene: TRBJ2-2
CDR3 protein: CASSLDPAGQTGELFF

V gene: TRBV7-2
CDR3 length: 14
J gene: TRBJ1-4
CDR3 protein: CASSQGLTNEKLFF

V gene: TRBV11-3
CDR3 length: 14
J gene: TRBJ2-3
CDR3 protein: CASSLASGLSTQYF

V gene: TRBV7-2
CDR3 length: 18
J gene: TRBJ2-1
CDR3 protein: CASSSPTSGGASYNEQFF

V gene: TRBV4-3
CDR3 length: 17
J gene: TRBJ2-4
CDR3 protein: CASSQETGTSGGNIQYF

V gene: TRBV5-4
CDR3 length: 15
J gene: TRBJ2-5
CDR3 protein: CASSLRVAAQETQYF

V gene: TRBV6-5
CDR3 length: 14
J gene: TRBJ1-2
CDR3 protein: CASSYSLGAYGYTF

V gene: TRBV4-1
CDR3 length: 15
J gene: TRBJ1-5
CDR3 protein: CASSQDGGGGQPQHF

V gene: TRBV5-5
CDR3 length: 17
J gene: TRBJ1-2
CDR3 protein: CASSLQPTTGLDYGYTF

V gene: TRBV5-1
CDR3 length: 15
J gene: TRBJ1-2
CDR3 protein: CASSLDVRTRSGYTF

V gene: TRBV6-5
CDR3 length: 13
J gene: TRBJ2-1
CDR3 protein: CAVTTGQRGEQFF

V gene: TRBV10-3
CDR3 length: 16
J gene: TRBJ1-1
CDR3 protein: CAISESSGSGNTEAFF

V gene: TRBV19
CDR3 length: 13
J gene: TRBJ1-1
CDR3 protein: CASSITGSAEAFF

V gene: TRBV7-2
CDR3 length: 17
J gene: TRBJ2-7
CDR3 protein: CASSFVRGQGYPHEQYF

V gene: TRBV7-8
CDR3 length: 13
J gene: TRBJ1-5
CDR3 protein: CATQQGGNQPQHF

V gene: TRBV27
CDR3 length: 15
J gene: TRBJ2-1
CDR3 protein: CASSPDYRGGGEQFF

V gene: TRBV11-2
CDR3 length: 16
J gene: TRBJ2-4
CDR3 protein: CASSRRTELAKNIQYF

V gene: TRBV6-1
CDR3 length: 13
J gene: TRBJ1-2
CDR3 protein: CASSKQELYGYTF

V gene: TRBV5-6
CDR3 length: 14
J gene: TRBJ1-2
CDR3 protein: CASSEPRGRYGYTF

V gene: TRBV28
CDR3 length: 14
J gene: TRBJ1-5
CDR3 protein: CASTQGTGGQPQHF

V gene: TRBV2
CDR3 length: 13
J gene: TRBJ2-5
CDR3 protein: CASSERLDVTQYF

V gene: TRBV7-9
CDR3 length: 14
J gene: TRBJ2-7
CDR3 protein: CASSPGDRVYEQYF

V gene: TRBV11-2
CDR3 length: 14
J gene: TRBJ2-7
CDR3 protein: CASSLGLVTYEQYF

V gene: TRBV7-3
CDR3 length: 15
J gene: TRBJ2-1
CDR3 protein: CASSLEPGYYNEQFF

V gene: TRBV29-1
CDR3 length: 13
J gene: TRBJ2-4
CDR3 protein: CSVESQGANIQYF

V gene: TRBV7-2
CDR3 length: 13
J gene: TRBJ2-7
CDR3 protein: CASSLQGAYEQYF

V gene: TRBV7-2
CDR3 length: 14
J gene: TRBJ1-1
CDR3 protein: CASSSQKGVTEAFF

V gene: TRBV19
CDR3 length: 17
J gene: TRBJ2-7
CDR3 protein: CASSIEPPDRFPYEQYF

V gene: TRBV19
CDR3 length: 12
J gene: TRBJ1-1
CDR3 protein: CASKEVRGRAFF

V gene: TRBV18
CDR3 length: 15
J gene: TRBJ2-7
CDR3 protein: CASSPGAATMGEQYF

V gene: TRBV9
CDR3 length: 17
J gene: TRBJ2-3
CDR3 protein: CASSGDLVGMRPDTQYF

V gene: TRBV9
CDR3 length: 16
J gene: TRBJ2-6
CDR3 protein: CASSVGGTTGANVLTF

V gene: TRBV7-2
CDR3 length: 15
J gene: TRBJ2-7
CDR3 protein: CASSPSGGSNYEQYF

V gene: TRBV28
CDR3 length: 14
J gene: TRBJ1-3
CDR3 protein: CASSLGGGGNTIYF

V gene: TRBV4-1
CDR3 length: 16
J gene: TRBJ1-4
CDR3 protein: CASSRELVATNEKLFF

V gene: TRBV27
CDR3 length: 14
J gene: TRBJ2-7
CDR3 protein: CASSRRGLTYEQYF

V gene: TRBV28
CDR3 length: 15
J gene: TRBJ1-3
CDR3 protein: CASSSAASSGNTIYF

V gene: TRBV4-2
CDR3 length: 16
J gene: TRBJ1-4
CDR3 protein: CASSQGPGQGDEKLFF

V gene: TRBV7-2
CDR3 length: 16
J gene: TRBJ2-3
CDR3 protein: CASSLDGLAGVTMQYF